The rows below give T cell receptor beta chains drawn from one sample of a study of T cells in Graves' hyperthyroidism and ophthalmopathy. A single record per CDR3 protein comes from TCRdb applying MiXCR to the multiplex PCR reads. This sample yields approximately 260,000 distinct CDR3 sequences, of which about 15% are seen a single time; around 30% belongs to the top ten. Sequencing was carried out using blood. All receptors derive from a woman aged 45 to 65 with Graves' hyperthyroidism that later progressed to Graves' ophthalmopathy. Each CDR3 is given with its conserved first and last residue. The order of the fields is V gene, J gene, clone size, CDR3 length, D gene, CDR3 DNA, CDR3 protein. The D gene is left open where the match is weak. Some rows have no size entry. The others give once, few or many, or a class for an expanded clone.

V gene: TRBV5-5
J gene: TRBJ1-2
clone size: many
CDR3 length: 16
D gene: TRBD1
CDR3 DNA: TGTGCCAGCAGCTTAACCAGACAGGGGGAGGACTATGGCTACACCTTC
CDR3 protein: CASSLTRQGEDYGYTF

V gene: TRBV25-1
J gene: TRBJ2-5
clone size: -
CDR3 length: 13
D gene: -
CDR3 DNA: TGTGCCAGCAGTGATAACAGTGTAGAGACCCAGTACTTC
CDR3 protein: CASSDNSVETQYF

V gene: TRBV7-2
J gene: TRBJ2-1
clone size: many
CDR3 length: 15
D gene: TRBD2
CDR3 DNA: TGTGCCAGCAGCCCCGTTAGCGGGAGGGCCGATGAGCAGTTCTTC
CDR3 protein: CASSPVSGRADEQFF

V gene: TRBV5-1
J gene: TRBJ2-6
clone size: -
CDR3 length: 16
D gene: -
CDR3 DNA: TGCGCCAGCAGCTTACGGGGGGCGTCTGGGGCCAACGTCCTGACTTTC
CDR3 protein: CASSLRGASGANVLTF

V gene: TRBV5-6
J gene: TRBJ2-6
clone size: -
CDR3 length: 20
D gene: TRBD1
CDR3 DNA: TGTGCCAGCAGCGTTCCCGGGACAGGGAAGTTTTTCTTTGGGGCCAACGTCCTGACTTTC
CDR3 protein: CASSVPGTGKFFFGANVLTF

V gene: TRBV20-1
J gene: TRBJ2-7
clone size: many
CDR3 length: 13
D gene: TRBD2
CDR3 DNA: TGCAGTGCTGTGACTAGCGGGAGCGACGAGCAGTACTTC
CDR3 protein: CSAVTSGSDEQYF

V gene: TRBV7-9
J gene: TRBJ2-1
clone size: many
CDR3 length: 14
D gene: TRBD2
CDR3 DNA: TGTGCCAGCAGCTTAGAGTCTGGCGGGAGGGTCGAGTTCTTC
CDR3 protein: CASSLESGGRVEFF

V gene: TRBV19
J gene: TRBJ2-1
clone size: -
CDR3 length: 15
D gene: TRBD2
CDR3 DNA: TGTGCCGGTAGACGATTAGCGGGAGGTGACAATGAGCAGTTCTTC
CDR3 protein: CAGRRLAGGDNEQFF

V gene: TRBV24-1
J gene: TRBJ2-5
clone size: -
CDR3 length: 14
D gene: TRBD1
CDR3 DNA: TGTGCCACCAGTGACCGGACAGGGTTCGAGACCCAGTACTTC
CDR3 protein: CATSDRTGFETQYF

V gene: TRBV29-1
J gene: TRBJ2-3
clone size: few
CDR3 length: 13
D gene: -
CDR3 DNA: TGCAGCGTTGAGCAGCGGATCACAGATACGCAGTATTTT
CDR3 protein: CSVEQRITDTQYF

V gene: TRBV5-1
J gene: TRBJ2-7
clone size: many
CDR3 length: 15
D gene: -
CDR3 DNA: TGCGCCAGCAGGGAATATTACGGCTCTTCCTACGAGCAGTACTTC
CDR3 protein: CASREYYGSSYEQYF

V gene: TRBV11-2
J gene: TRBJ2-1
clone size: -
CDR3 length: 19
D gene: -
CDR3 DNA: TGTGCCAGCAGCTTAAGCAGGGGGCGTTGGACTAGAGGCAGGAATGAGCAGTTCTTC
CDR3 protein: CASSLSRGRWTRGRNEQFF

V gene: TRBV7-9
J gene: TRBJ1-6
clone size: -
CDR3 length: 13
D gene: -
CDR3 DNA: TGTGCAGCGATGGGCAGCGAAAATTCACCCCTCCACTTT
CDR3 protein: CAAMGSENSPLHF

V gene: TRBV18
J gene: TRBJ2-2
clone size: many
CDR3 length: 13
D gene: -
CDR3 DNA: TGTGCCAGCTCACCACCCAACACCGGGGAGCTGTTTTTT
CDR3 protein: CASSPPNTGELFF

V gene: TRBV2
J gene: TRBJ2-7
clone size: many
CDR3 length: 16
D gene: -
CDR3 DNA: TGTGCCAGCAGTGATCGCAGGGCGCGGAGCTCCTACGAGCAGTACTTC
CDR3 protein: CASSDRRARSSYEQYF

V gene: TRBV12-3/TRBV12-4
J gene: TRBJ2-7
clone size: -
CDR3 length: 15
D gene: -
CDR3 DNA: TGTGCCAGCAGTTTCATCCAGGGAAGTAGCTACGAGCAGTACTTC
CDR3 protein: CASSFIQGSSYEQYF

V gene: TRBV6-2/TRBV6-3
J gene: TRBJ2-7
clone size: many
CDR3 length: 17
D gene: -
CDR3 DNA: TGTGCCAGCAGTTACTCCCACAGGGTAATGGCATACTACGAGCAGTACTTC
CDR3 protein: CASSYSHRVMAYYEQYF

V gene: TRBV11-2
J gene: TRBJ2-5
clone size: many
CDR3 length: 17
D gene: TRBD2
CDR3 DNA: TGTGCCAGCAGCTTAGCTCTAGCGGGATGGGCGGGGGAGACCCAGTACTTC
CDR3 protein: CASSLALAGWAGETQYF

V gene: TRBV7-9
J gene: TRBJ2-5
clone size: few
CDR3 length: 15
D gene: -
CDR3 DNA: TGTGCCAGCAGCTTAGGAAGGAGGGCCCAAGAGACCCAGTACTTC
CDR3 protein: CASSLGRRAQETQYF

V gene: TRBV6-2/TRBV6-3
J gene: TRBJ1-2
clone size: once
CDR3 length: 14
D gene: TRBD1
CDR3 DNA: TGTGCCAGCAGTTGGACAGGGGACCTCTATGGCTACACCTTC
CDR3 protein: CASSWTGDLYGYTF

V gene: TRBV7-9
J gene: TRBJ2-5
clone size: many
CDR3 length: 14
D gene: TRBD2
CDR3 DNA: TGTGCCAGCAGCAAAGGGCTAGCGGGAGAGACCCAGTACTTC
CDR3 protein: CASSKGLAGETQYF

V gene: TRBV15
J gene: TRBJ1-6
clone size: few
CDR3 length: 13
D gene: -
CDR3 DNA: TGTGCCACCAGCCCAGGGTCTAATTCACCCCTCCACTTT
CDR3 protein: CATSPGSNSPLHF

V gene: TRBV19
J gene: TRBJ1-2
clone size: few
CDR3 length: 12
D gene: -
CDR3 DNA: TGTGCCAGTACGGGAGTCTGGCCTGGCTACACCTTC
CDR3 protein: CASTGVWPGYTF

V gene: TRBV7-9
J gene: TRBJ2-5
clone size: many
CDR3 length: 20
D gene: TRBD2
CDR3 DNA: TGTGCCAGCAGCCGAGCGACTCCGGGACTAGCGGGAAAGCGCCTGGAGACCCAGTACTTC
CDR3 protein: CASSRATPGLAGKRLETQYF

V gene: TRBV5-1
J gene: TRBJ2-1
clone size: many
CDR3 length: 15
D gene: TRBD2
CDR3 DNA: TGCGCCAGCAGCCCGGGACTAGCGGGAGGGAGTGAGCAGTTCTTC
CDR3 protein: CASSPGLAGGSEQFF